The 32 T cell receptor beta chains given below trace back to one sample, sequenced in a study of T-cell reconstitution after alpha-beta-depleted transplantation in children. During its preparation, the TCRbeta library received unique molecular identifiers. TCRdb re-analysed the PCR reads in MiXCR, keeping a single row per CDR3 protein. The sample holds about 600,000 distinct CDR3 sequences, about 10% seen once. Source: PBMCs from the stem cell graft donor, taken from the stem cell graft. Source of these receptors: a human donor who donated a stem cell graft to a child with acute myeloid leukemia.

This clonotype was observed at least ten times. The rearrangement joins TRBV12-3 or TRBV12-4 to TRBJ1-5, with D perhaps matching TRBD1 (6 bases). The CDR3 extends over 14 amino acids. Trimming stripped 4 bases from V and 4 bases from J, with 11 bases between. The CDR3 sequence: CASSSGGRNQPQHF. DNA of the CDR3: TGTGCCAGCAGTTCGGGGGGCAGGAATCAGCCCCAGCATTTT.

This chain uses TRBV9 with TRBJ2-3; 13 bases line up with TRBD2. CDR1 is SGDLS, CDR2 YYNGEE, per germline. The CDR3 covers 15 residues. V was pared by 3 bases and J by 7 bases, with 5 bases of the junction left unmatched. CDR3 coding DNA: TGTGCCAGCAGCGCACTAGCGGGAGGGCCCCATACGCAGTATTTT. It is translated as CASSALAGGPHTQYF.

This clonotype was seen a handful of times. This rearrangement joins TRBV6-5 to TRBJ2-2; possible D gene TRBD2, 5 bases. CDR3 length equals 15 residues. Trimming shortened V by 2 bases and J by 4 bases, and 11 bases separated the two germline ends. Germline-derived CDR1 and CDR2 are MNHEY and SVGAGI. This chain's CDR3 is CASSYRESGTGELFF. The DNA for the CDR3 is TGTGCCAGCAGTTACAGGGAGTCGGGCACCGGGGAGCTGTTTTTT.

The V gene is TRBV7-8, the J gene TRBJ2-7, with a weak D call TRBD1 (5 bases). V gave up 5 bases and J gave up 3 bases, with 14 bases separating them. CDR3 size: 14 residues. Germline CDR1 SGHVS, CDR2 FQNEAQ. CDR3: CASSPGKPRYEQYF. CDR3 bases: TGTGCCAGCAGCCCAGGGAAACCTCGCTACGAGCAGTACTTC. Full variable domain (rest looked up from reference TRBV7-8 and TRBJ2-7): GAGVSQSPRYKVAKRGQDVALRCDPISGHVSLFWYQQALGQGPEFLTYFQNEAQLDKSGLPSDRFFAERPEGSVSTLKIQRTQQEDSAVYLCASSPGKPRYEQYFGPGTRLTVT.

Only a few counts were recorded for this clonotype. The chain uses TRBV5-1 and TRBJ2-3, with D hard to call. The germline V gene encodes CDR1 SGHRS and CDR2 YFSETQ. V dropped 0 bases and J dropped 0 bases, with 8 bases sitting between them. CDR3 length: 15 residues. This CDR3 reads CASSLEAVSTDTQYF. The CDR3 coding sequence is TGCGCCAGCAGCTTGGAGGCAGTGAGCACAGATACGCAGTATTTT.

This clonotype has more than one count but fewer than ten. The chain uses TRBV20-1 and TRBJ2-1; possibly TRBD2 for D (6 bases). In germline, CDR1 is DFQATT, CDR2 SNEGSKA (reference sequence). There are 16 residues in the CDR3. Between the trimmed V and J ends, which lost 5 bases and 1 base, there was a span of 18 bases. The CDR3 region is CSARNVIGSSYNEQFF. As DNA, the CDR3 is TGCAGTGCTCGTAACGTAATCGGGAGTTCCTACAATGAGCAGTTCTTC.

The rearrangement uses TRBV6-5 and TRBJ2-1, with D possibly called TRBD1 or TRBD2 (7 bases each). Germline V CDR1 and CDR2: MNHEY, SVGAGI. Trimming removed 4 bases from V and 3 bases from J, with 19 bases in between. The CDR3 contains 17 residues. CDR3 nucleotides: TGTGCCAGCAGTTGGGGGAGGGGACAGTTAAGCTACAATGAGCAGTTCTTC. This encodes CASSWGRGQLSYNEQFF.

This chain links TRBV18 with TRBJ2-2, with 7 bases matching TRBD1. Germline CDR1 KGHSH, CDR2 LQKENI. This CDR3 spans 15 amino acids. The V gene end was trimmed by 2 bases and the J gene end by 3 bases; junction bases not matched to a gene: 3. CDR3 DNA sequence: TGTGCCAGCTCACCAGGACAGGACTACACCGGGGAGCTGTTTTTT. Translation: CASSPGQDYTGELFF.

This clonotype was seen more than once but under ten times. This rearrangement joins TRBV30 to TRBJ2-7; unclear D gene. CDR1 is GTSNPN and CDR2 is SVGIG in the germline V gene (reference sequence). The CDR3 totals 11 residues. V was trimmed by 2 bases and J by 7 bases, leaving 9 bases between them. This chain's CDR3 is CAWSSKTEQYF. The CDR3 DNA sequence: TGTGCCTGGAGTTCCAAGACTGAGCAGTACTTC.

The chain joins TRBV5-1 to TRBJ2-1; 12 positions agree with TRBD2. The germline V gene encodes CDR1 SGHRS and CDR2 YFSETQ. This CDR3 is 16 amino acids long. V lost 2 bases, J lost 7 bases, and 7 bases stayed unmatched. The CDR3 region has the DNA TGCGCCAGCAGCTTACTAGCGGGAGGAGGGAGAAATGAGCAGTTCTTC. Translating it yields CASSLLAGGGRNEQFF. Filled out from reference TRBV5-1 and TRBJ2-1, the complete variable domain reads KAGVTQTPRYLIKTRGQQVTLSCSPISGHRSVSWYQQTPGQGLQFLFEYFSETQRNKGNFPGRFSGRQFSNSRSEMNVSTLELGDSALYLCASSLLAGGGRNEQFFGPGTRLTVL.

Ten or more counts support this clonotype. The chain is built from TRBV6-5 and TRBJ2-1; D is undetermined. V lost 0 bases and J lost 7, with 4 bases in between. CDR1 is MNHEY, CDR2 SVGAGI, per germline. The CDR3 totals 12 residues. The CDR3 DNA is TGTGCCAGCAGTTACTCGAGAAATGAGCAGTTCTTC. Protein: CASSYSRNEQFF.

This clonotype was seen ten or more times. V and J are TRBV5-1 and TRBJ1-1, with no clear D. The V end was cut by 5 bases, the J end by 1 base, with 12 bases between. CDR1 and CDR2 from the germline V gene are SGHRS and YFSETQ. The CDR3 is made up of 14 amino acids. The DNA of the CDR3 is TGCGCCAGCAGAAGGGATCCCGCGAACACTGAAGCTTTCTTT. It encodes CASRRDPANTEAFF.

V is TRBV6-1 and J is TRBJ2-5; a weak D match, TRBD1 (5 bases). CDR3 length: 13 residues. V was cut by 10 bases and J by 2 bases, with 14 bases left in between. The germline V gene encodes CDR1 MNHNS and CDR2 SASEGT. CDR3 nucleotides: TGTGCCACCCAAGGCAGGGCACAAGAGACCCAGTACTTC. It specifies CATQGRAQETQYF.

The rearrangement uses TRBV11-2 and TRBJ2-2; 7 bases match TRBD2. The V segment lost 1 base and the J segment 5 bases; nucleotides outside the gene matches: 13. The germline V gene encodes CDR1 SGHAT and CDR2 FQNNGV. This CDR3 is built from 18 residues. The CDR3 here is CASSLVQASGLRTGELFF. CDR3 coding DNA: TGTGCCAGCAGCTTAGTACAAGCTAGCGGTCTTAGAACCGGGGAGCTGTTTTTT.

This chain links TRBV7-9 with TRBJ1-4, with 7 bases identical to TRBD1. V was clipped by 5 bases and J by 7 bases; unmatched bases: 7. CDR1 and CDR2 from the germline V gene are SEHNR and FQNEAQ (reference sequence). This CDR3 spans 14 amino acids. CDR3 in DNA: TGTGCCAGCAGCACCCAAGACAGGGCTGAAAAACTGTTTTTT. Its translation: CASSTQDRAEKLFF.

This clonotype was counted only a few times. The chain is built from TRBV5-1 and TRBJ2-7; D may be TRBD1 or TRBD2 (6 bases each). CDR1 is SGHRS, CDR2 YFSETQ, per germline. The CDR3 has 15 amino acids. The V and J ends lost 0 bases and 7 bases respectively, with 17 bases between them. The DNA for the CDR3 is TGCGCCAGCAGCTTGGTCCCGGGGGCGTCTTTGGAGCAGTACTTC. Translation gives CASSLVPGASLEQYF.

Here the CDR3 reads CASSPNAGELFF. In DNA, the CDR3 is TGTGCCAGCAGCCCAAACGCCGGGGAGCTGTTTTTT. This chain joins TRBV7-8 and TRBJ2-2; D ambiguous. Trimming left V 5 bases short and J 6 bases short, with 7 bases between. This CDR3 contains 12 residues. CDR1 SGHVS and CDR2 FQNEAQ come from the germline V gene.

A few counts support this clonotype. The rearrangement joins TRBV5-1 to TRBJ1-1, with D unclear. Looked up from germline, CDR1 is SGHRS and CDR2 is YFSETQ. The CDR3 has 15 amino acids. V was pared by 0 bases and J by 1 base, with 10 bases between. The CDR3: CASSLGSGQNTEAFF. DNA of the CDR3: TGCGCCAGCAGCTTGGGATCTGGGCAGAACACTGAAGCTTTCTTT.

The chain uses TRBV9 and TRBJ2-1; 11 bases map to TRBD2. Per germline, CDR1 SGDLS and CDR2 YYNGEE. The CDR3 has 16 residues. V lost 0 bases to trimming and J lost 4 bases; unmatched junction nucleotides: 3. The CDR3: CASSVGGTSGYNEQFF. In DNA, the CDR3 is TGTGCCAGCAGCGTAGGAGGGACTAGCGGTTACAATGAGCAGTTCTTC. The full variable domain, with the rest looked up from reference TRBV9 and TRBJ2-1, is DSGVTQTPKHLITATGQRVTLRCSPRSGDLSVYWYQQSLDQGLQFLIQYYNGEERAKGNILERFSAQQFPDLHSELNLSSLELGDSALYFCASSVGGTSGYNEQFFGPGTRLTVL.

A few counts support this clonotype. This rearrangement joins TRBV6-5 to TRBJ2-1; TRBD2 might be the D (6 bases). V gave up 6 bases and J gave up 12 bases, with 24 bases separating them. The CDR3 is made up of 15 amino acids. Germline loops: CDR1 MNHEY, CDR2 SVGAGI. CDR3 residues: CASSPRALAARGQFF. The CDR3, as DNA: TGTGCCAGCAGCCCCAGAGCGTTAGCGGCTCGGGGGCAGTTCTTC.

This clonotype was recorded many times. The V and J genes are TRBV12-3 or TRBV12-4 and TRBJ1-1, with 9 bases that match TRBD1. This CDR3 region has 14 residues. Germline trimming cut 4 bases from V and 5 bases from J; bases unmatched to any gene: 5. DNA of the CDR3: TGTGCCAGCAGTTCCTACGACAGGGGGACTGAAGCTTTCTTT. Its protein product is CASSSYDRGTEAFF.

This clonotype was recorded a few times. This rearrangement joins TRBV25-1 to TRBJ2-3; D may be TRBD1 (5 bases). The CDR3 runs to 18 residues. V lost 0 bases, J lost 3 bases, and 19 bases lay in between. CDR1 and CDR2 from the germline V gene are MGHDK and SYGVNS. CDR3 sequence reads: CASSEYREKGLGTDTQYF. The CDR3 region has the DNA TGTGCCAGCAGTGAATATCGAGAAAAGGGGCTAGGAACAGATACGCAGTATTTT.

This clonotype came up a few times. V and J are TRBV5-1 and TRBJ2-1; TRBD1 matches at 8 bases. V was clipped by 0 bases and J by 9 bases; unmatched bases: 5. Germline CDR1 reads SGHRS; CDR2 reads YFSETQ. The CDR3 has 14 amino acids. The CDR3 DNA sequence: TGCGCCAGCAGCTTGGGGGAAACAGGGGGTGAGCAGTTCTTC. Its translation: CASSLGETGGEQFF. The variable domain in full, with the rest retrieved from reference TRBV5-1 and TRBJ2-1, is KAGVTQTPRYLIKTRGQQVTLSCSPISGHRSVSWYQQTPGQGLQFLFEYFSETQRNKGNFPGRFSGRQFSNSRSEMNVSTLELGDSALYLCASSLGETGGEQFFGPGTRLTVL.

This clonotype was found many times. The chain has TRBV28 and TRBJ2-1; D is unclear. The V end lost 7 bases, the J end lost 9 bases, and 16 bases lay between the germline ends. Germline V gene data show CDR1 as MDHEN and CDR2 as SYDVKM. The CDR3 contains 13 residues. CDR3 in DNA: TGTGCCAGCACCTCTACTCCAGATTTTGAGCAGTTCTTC. Amino acids: CASTSTPDFEQFF.

This chain links TRBV5-1 with TRBJ2-5; D is uncertain. The CDR3 sequence is 15 residues long. CDR1 SGHRS and CDR2 YFSETQ come from the germline V gene. Trimming removed 0 bases at V and 2 bases at J, with 11 bases between. The DNA of the CDR3 is TGCGCCAGCAGCTTGGAGGCCAGTCCTCAAGAGACCCAGTACTTC. This codes for CASSLEASPQETQYF.

This clonotype showed up many times. The rearrangement joins TRBV6-5 to TRBJ2-3; 13 bases align to TRBD2. Germline loops: CDR1 MNHEY, CDR2 SVGAGI. This CDR3 has 19 amino acids. V shed 0 bases and J 2 bases; nucleotides not matched to a gene: 8. The CDR3 protein is CASSYSATSGRAVTDTQYF. The CDR3 DNA reads as TGTGCCAGCAGTTACTCTGCAACTAGCGGGAGGGCCGTCACAGATACGCAGTATTTT.

This clonotype was found many times. The rearrangement uses TRBV5-1 and TRBJ1-1; D possibly corresponds to TRBD1 (6 bases). The CDR3 consists of 14 residues. Trimming shortened V by 5 bases and J by 3 bases, and 14 bases separated the two germline ends. Germline V CDR1 and CDR2: SGHRS, YFSETQ. The CDR3 protein is CASSGQGIHTEAFF. Written as DNA, the CDR3 is TGCGCCAGCAGTGGGCAGGGGATACACACTGAAGCTTTCTTT. The full variable domain, its missing parts supplied by reference TRBV5-1 and TRBJ1-1, is KAGVTQTPRYLIKTRGQQVTLSCSPISGHRSVSWYQQTPGQGLQFLFEYFSETQRNKGNFPGRFSGRQFSNSRSEMNVSTLELGDSALYLCASSGQGIHTEAFFGQGTRLTVV.

There are many counts of this clonotype. The chain uses TRBV12-3 or TRBV12-4 and TRBJ1-2; no firm D call. V lost 6 bases and J 2 bases, leaving 7 bases between the germline ends. This CDR3 spans 12 amino acids. Here the CDR3 DNA reads TGTGCCAGCAGCCAGATAAACTATGGCTACACCTTC. Residues: CASSQINYGYTF.

The chain couples TRBV5-1 to TRBJ2-1; TRBD1 aligns across 10 bases. Germline V CDR1 and CDR2: SGHRS, YFSETQ. The CDR3 is made up of 14 amino acids. V trimming: 0 bases; J trimming: 8 bases; junction bases outside the gene matches: 2. CDR3 nucleotides: TGCGCCAGCAGCTTGGGACAGGGGGCCTATGAGCAGTTCTTC. Translating gives CASSLGQGAYEQFF.

V is TRBV6-1 and J is TRBJ2-3, with D unclear. With 6 bases removed from V and 2 bases from J, the gap between germline ends came to 15 bases. Germline-derived CDR1 and CDR2 are MNHNS and SASEGT. The CDR3 runs 15 residues. The CDR3 nucleotides read TGTGCCAGCAGGGTCAGAGCGCTAAACACAGATACGCAGTATTTT. Residues: CASRVRALNTDTQYF.

This clonotype came up many times. The chain joins TRBV29-1 to TRBJ2-1; the D is unclear. This CDR3 has 11 amino acids. V was cut by 3 bases and J by 3 bases, with 3 bases left in between. Germline lookup yields CDR1 SQVTM and CDR2 ANQGSEA. The DNA of the CDR3 is TGCAGCGTTGACAGCTACAATGAGCAGTTCTTC. Encoded protein: CSVDSYNEQFF.

This clonotype appeared many times. The rearrangement joins TRBV6-2 or TRBV6-3 to TRBJ2-7; 7 nucleotides align to TRBD1. This CDR3 is built from 15 residues. V lost 5 bases to trimming and J lost 2 bases; unmatched junction nucleotides: 9. Per germline, CDR1 MNHEY and CDR2 SVGEGT. The CDR3 reads CASSPGTELTYEQYF. CDR3 DNA sequence: TGTGCCAGCAGTCCGGGGACAGAGCTTACCTACGAGCAGTACTTC.